Listed below are T cell receptor beta chains from one sample, sequenced in a study of blood T cell repertoires in COVID-19. Clones were sequenced by immunoSEQ multiplex PCR, and TCRdb holds only the in-frame ones, with some missing. Of 250,000 to 350,000 clones in the sample, more than 70% are singletons; the top ten hold around 2%. The specimen sequenced was PBMCs or T cells enriched from blood (not recorded which). The receptors shown here come from a woman aged 55-69 years in a cohort exposed to, infected with or recovered from COVID-19 (not recorded which). Both conserved end residues are trimmed from each CDR3. The order of the fields is CDR3 protein, J gene, V gene, CDR3 length.

ASSSPLSGNEQF TRBJ2-1 TRBV7-3 12
ASSFSYWQF TRBJ2-1 TRBV6-2/TRBV6-3 9
ASSFFRQGPF TRBJ1-4 TRBV5-8 10
ASRYRESHSPLH TRBJ1-6 TRBV3-1/TRBV3-2 12
ASSQDLRGTSRHNEQF TRBJ2-1 TRBV3-1/TRBV3-2 16
ASSPDRVRSYEQY TRBJ2-7 TRBV9 13
ASSLNRERAGELF TRBJ2-2 TRBV5-4 13
ASSWTSGYEQY TRBJ2-7 TRBV27 11
ASSADRVGEQY TRBJ2-7 TRBV5-1 11
ASSGGLADTGELF TRBJ2-2 TRBV7-3 13
ASSARTGNNSPLH TRBJ1-6 TRBV6-5 13
AISADRGHSNQPQH TRBJ1-5 TRBV10-3 14
TSSPPKRSSYNEQF TRBJ2-1 TRBV1 14
ATSDLGAGQETQY TRBJ2-5 TRBV24-1 13
ASSRIPGLAGANEQF TRBJ2-1 TRBV4-1 15
ASSPQTGSFYEQY TRBJ2-7 TRBV3-1/TRBV3-2 13
SAPGGTNTGELF TRBJ2-2 TRBV29-1 12
ASSVRGEMGLANQETQY TRBJ2-5 TRBV7-2 17
ASSLTGTDQPQH TRBJ1-5 TRBV28 12
ASSQEAASGLSYNEQF TRBJ2-1 TRBV3-1/TRBV3-2 16
ASRGTSKGNGNEQF TRBJ2-1 TRBV19 14
ASRQEAKEQY TRBJ2-7 TRBV2 10
ASSRAGEATDTQY TRBJ2-3 TRBV5-1 13
ASSYFSGDQPQH TRBJ1-5 TRBV6-5 12
ASSEGQPTEAF TRBJ1-1 TRBV2 11
ASSVHRGTEAF TRBJ1-1 TRBV11-1 11
ASSHAGARNSPLH TRBJ1-6 TRBV7-3 13
ASSPRGLAGGHYNEQF TRBJ2-1 TRBV27 16